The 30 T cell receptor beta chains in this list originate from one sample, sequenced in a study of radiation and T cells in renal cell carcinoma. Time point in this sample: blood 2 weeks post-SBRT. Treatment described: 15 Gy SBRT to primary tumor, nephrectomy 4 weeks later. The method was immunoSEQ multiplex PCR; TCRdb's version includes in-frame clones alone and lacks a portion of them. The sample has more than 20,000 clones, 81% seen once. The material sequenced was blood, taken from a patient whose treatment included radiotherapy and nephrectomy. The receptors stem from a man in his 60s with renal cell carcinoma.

CDR3 residues: CASSPQGGDQPQHF. CDR3 DNA: TGTGCCAGCAGCCCGCAGGGGGGTGATCAGCCCCAGCATTTT. The chain couples TRBV7-9 to TRBJ1-5; TRBD1 matches at 7 bases. From germline, CDR1 is SEHNR and CDR2 FQNEAQ (reference sequence). The CDR3 loop spans 14 amino acids. Losses at the gene ends were 5 bases for V and 5 bases for J; bases not matched to a gene: 6.

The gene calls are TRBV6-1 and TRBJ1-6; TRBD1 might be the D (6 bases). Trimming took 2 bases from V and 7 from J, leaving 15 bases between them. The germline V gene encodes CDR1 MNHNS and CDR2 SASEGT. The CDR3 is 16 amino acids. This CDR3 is CASSEIAGADNSPLHF. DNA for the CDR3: TGTGCCAGCAGTGAAATTGCAGGGGCAGACAATTCACCCCTCCACTTT.

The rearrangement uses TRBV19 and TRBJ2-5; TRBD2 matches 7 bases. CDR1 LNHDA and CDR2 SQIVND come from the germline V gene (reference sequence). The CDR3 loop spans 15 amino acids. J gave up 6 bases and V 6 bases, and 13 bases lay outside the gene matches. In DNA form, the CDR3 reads TGTGCCAGTAGCGGCGGGAGAGTTGGGGAGCAGACCCAGTACTTC. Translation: CASSGGRVGEQTQYF.

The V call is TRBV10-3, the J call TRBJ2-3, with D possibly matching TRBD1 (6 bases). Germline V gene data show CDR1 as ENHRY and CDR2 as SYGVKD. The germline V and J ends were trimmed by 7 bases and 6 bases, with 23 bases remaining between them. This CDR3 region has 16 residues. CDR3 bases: TGTGCCATCACTGAATATCAGGGGCTTAGTGCGGATACGCAGTATTTT. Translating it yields CAITEYQGLSADTQYF.

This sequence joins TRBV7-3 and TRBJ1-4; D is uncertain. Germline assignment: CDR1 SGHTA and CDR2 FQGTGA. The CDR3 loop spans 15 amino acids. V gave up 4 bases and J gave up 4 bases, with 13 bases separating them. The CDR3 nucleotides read TGTGCCAGCAGCTCCGCGAGACCCAATAATGAAAAACTGTTTTTT. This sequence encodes CASSSARPNNEKLFF.

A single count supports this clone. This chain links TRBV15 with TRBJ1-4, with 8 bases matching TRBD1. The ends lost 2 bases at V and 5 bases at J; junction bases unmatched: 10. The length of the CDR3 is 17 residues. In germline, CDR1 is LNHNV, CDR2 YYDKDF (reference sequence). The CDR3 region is CATSRPMSGGRNEKLFF. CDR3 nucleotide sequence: TGTGCCACCAGCAGACCAATGTCAGGGGGCAGGAATGAAAAACTGTTTTTT.

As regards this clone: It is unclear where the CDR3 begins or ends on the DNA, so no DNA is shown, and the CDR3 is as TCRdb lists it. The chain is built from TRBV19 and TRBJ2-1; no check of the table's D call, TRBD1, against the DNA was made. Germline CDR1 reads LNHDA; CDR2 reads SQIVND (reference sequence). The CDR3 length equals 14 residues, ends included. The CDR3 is CASKFGPGYNEQFF.

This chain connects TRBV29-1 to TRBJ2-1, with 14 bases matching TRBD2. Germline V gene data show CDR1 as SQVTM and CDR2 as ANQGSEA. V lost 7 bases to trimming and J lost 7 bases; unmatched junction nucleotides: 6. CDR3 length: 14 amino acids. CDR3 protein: CSGIGTSGSNEQFF. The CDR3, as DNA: TGCAGCGGCATCGGGACTAGCGGGAGTAATGAGCAGTTCTTC.

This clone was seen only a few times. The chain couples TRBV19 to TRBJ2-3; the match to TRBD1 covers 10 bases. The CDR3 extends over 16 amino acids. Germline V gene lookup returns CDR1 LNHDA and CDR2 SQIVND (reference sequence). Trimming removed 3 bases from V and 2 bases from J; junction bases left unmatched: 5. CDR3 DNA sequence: TGTGCCAGTAGTATTGGCGGGACAGGGGACACAGATACGCAGTATTTT. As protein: CASSIGGTGDTDTQYF.

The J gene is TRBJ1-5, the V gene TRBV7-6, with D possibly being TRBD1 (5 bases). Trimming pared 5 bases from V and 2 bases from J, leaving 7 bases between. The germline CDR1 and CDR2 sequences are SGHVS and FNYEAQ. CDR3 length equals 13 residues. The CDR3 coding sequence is TGTGCCAGCAGCCCCAGGGGCAATCAGCCCCAGCATTTT. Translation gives CASSPRGNQPQHF.

The CDR3 reads CASSPSGLANSPLHF. The CDR3 nucleotides read TGCGCCAGCAGCCCCTCCGGACTCGCTAATTCACCCCTCCACTTT. This rearrangement joins TRBV5-1 to TRBJ1-6; the D is unclear. The CDR3 totals 15 residues. V lost 4 bases and J 6 bases, leaving 14 bases between the germline ends. CDR1 and CDR2 (germline): SGHRS, YFSETQ.

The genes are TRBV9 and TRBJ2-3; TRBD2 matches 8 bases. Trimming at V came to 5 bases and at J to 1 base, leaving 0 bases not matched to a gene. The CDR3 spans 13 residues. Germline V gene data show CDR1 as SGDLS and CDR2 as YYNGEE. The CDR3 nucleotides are TGTGCCAGCAGGCGGGAGGGCACAGATACGCAGTATTTT. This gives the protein CASRREGTDTQYF.

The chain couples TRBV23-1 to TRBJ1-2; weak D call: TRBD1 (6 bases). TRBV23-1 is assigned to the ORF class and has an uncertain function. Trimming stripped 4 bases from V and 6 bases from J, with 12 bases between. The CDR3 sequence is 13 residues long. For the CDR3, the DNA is TGCGCCAGCAGTCGGGGGGCGGGAAATGGCTACACCTTC. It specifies CASSRGAGNGYTF.

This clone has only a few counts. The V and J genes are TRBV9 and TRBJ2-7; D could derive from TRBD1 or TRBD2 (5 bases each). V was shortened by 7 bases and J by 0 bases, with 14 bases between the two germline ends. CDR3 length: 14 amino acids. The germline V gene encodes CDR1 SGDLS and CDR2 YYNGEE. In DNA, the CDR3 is TGTGCCAGCGGCGAGGGGACCCACTCCTACGAGCAGTACTTC. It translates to CASGEGTHSYEQYF. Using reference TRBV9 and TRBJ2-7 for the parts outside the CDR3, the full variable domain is DSGVTQTPKHLITATGQRVTLRCSPRSGDLSVYWYQQSLDQGLQFLIQYYNGEERAKGNILERFSAQQFPDLHSELNLSSLELGDSALYFCASGEGTHSYEQYFGPGTRLTVT.

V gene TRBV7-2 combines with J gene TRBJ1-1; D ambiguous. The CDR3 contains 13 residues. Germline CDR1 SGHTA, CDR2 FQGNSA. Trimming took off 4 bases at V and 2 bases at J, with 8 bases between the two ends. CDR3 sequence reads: CASSSGPNTEAFF. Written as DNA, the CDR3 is TGTGCCAGCAGCTCTGGACCAAACACTGAAGCTTTCTTT.

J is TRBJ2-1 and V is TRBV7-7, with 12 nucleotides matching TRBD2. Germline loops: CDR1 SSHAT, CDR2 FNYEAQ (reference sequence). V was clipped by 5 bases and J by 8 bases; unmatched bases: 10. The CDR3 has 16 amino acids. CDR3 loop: CASSPGTSGYGDEQFF. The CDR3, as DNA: TGTGCCAGCAGCCCCGGGACTAGCGGGTATGGGGATGAGCAGTTCTTC.

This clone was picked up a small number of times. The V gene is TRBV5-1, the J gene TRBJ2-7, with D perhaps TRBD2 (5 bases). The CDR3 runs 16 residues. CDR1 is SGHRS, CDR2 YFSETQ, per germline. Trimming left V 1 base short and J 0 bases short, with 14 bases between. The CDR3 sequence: CASSLLSPEVSYEQYF. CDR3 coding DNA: TGCGCCAGCAGCTTGCTGTCCCCGGAGGTCTCCTACGAGCAGTACTTC.

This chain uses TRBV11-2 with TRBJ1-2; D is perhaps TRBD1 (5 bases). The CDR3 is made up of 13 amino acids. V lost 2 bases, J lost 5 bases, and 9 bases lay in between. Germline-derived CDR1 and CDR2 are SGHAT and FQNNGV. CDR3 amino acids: CASSLHRTYGYTF. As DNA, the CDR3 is TGTGCCAGCAGCTTACACAGGACATATGGCTACACCTTC.

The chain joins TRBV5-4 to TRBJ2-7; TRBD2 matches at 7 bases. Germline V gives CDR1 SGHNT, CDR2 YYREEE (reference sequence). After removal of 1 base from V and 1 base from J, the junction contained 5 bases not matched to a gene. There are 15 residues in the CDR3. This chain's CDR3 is CASSLPLADSYEQYF. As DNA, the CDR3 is TGTGCCAGCAGCTTGCCTCTAGCGGATTCCTACGAGCAGTACTTC.

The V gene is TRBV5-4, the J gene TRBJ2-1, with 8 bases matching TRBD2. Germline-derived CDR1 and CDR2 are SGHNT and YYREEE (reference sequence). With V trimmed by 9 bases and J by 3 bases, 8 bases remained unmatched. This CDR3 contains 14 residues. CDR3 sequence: CAIMSGTSYNEQFF. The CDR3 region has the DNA TGTGCCATAATGTCCGGGACTAGCTACAATGAGCAGTTCTTC. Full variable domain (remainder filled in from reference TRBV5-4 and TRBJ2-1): ETGVTQSPTHLIKTRGQQVTLRCSSQSGHNTVSWYQQALGQGPQFIFQYYREEENGRGNFPPRFSGLQFPNYSSELNVNALELDDSALYLCAIMSGTSYNEQFFGPGTRLTVL.

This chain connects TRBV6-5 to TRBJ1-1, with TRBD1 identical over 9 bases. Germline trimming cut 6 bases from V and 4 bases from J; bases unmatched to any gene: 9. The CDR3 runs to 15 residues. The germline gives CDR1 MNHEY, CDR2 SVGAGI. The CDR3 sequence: CASSPFTGGLTEAFF. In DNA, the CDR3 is TGTGCCAGCAGCCCATTCACAGGGGGCCTCACTGAAGCTTTCTTT.

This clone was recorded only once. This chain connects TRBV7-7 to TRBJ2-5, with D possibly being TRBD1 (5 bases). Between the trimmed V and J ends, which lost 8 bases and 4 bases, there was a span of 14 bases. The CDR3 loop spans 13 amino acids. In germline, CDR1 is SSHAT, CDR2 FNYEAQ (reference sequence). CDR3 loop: CASGKDTVETQYF. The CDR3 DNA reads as TGTGCCAGCGGAAAGGACACTGTAGAGACCCAGTACTTC.

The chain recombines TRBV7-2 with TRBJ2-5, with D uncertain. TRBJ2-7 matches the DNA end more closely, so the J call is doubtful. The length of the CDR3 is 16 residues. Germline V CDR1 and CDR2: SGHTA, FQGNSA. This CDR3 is CASSASQRSSSYEQYF. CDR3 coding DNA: TGTGCCAGCAGCGCCTCGCAACGGTCCAGCTCCTACGAGCAGTACTTC.

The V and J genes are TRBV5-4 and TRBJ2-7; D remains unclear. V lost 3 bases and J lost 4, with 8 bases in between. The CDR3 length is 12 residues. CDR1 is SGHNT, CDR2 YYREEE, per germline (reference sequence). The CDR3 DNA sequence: TGTGCCAGCAGCTCGGACCAATACGAGCAGTACTTC. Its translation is CASSSDQYEQYF.

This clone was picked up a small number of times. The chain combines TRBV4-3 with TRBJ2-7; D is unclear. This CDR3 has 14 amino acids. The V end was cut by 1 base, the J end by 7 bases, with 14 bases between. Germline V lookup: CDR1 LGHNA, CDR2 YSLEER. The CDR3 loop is CASSQGWGLEEQYF. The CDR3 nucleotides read TGCGCCAGCAGCCAAGGTTGGGGTCTAGAGGAGCAGTACTTC.

CDR3 amino acids: CAWSPLSRGETQYF. The DNA for the CDR3 is TGTGCCTGGAGTCCCCTTTCTCGGGGGGAGACCCAGTACTTC. The V call is TRBV30, the J call TRBJ2-5, with D tentatively TRBD2 (6 bases). V was cut by 2 bases and J by 5 bases, with 15 bases left in between. Per germline, CDR1 GTSNPN and CDR2 SVGIG (reference sequence). The CDR3 runs 14 residues.

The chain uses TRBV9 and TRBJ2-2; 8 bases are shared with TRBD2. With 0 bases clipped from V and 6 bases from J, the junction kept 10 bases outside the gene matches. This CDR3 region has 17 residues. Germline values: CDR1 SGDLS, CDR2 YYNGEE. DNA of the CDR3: TGTGCCAGCAGCGTAGTCGGAGCGGGAGTGGGGCCCGGGGAGCTGTTTTTT. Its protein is CASSVVGAGVGPGELFF.

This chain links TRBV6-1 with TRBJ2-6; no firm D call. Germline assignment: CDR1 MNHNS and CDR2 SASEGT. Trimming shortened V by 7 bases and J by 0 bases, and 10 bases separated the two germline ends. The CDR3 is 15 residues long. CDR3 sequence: CASKERLSGANVLTF. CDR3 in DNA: TGTGCCAGCAAAGAGCGACTCTCTGGGGCCAACGTCCTGACTTTC.

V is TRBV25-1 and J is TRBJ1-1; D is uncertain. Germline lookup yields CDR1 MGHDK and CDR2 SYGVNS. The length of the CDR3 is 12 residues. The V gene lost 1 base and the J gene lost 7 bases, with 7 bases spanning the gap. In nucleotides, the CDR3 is TGTGCCAGCAGTGAATGGGGTCTTGAAGCTTTCTTT. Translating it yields CASSEWGLEAFF. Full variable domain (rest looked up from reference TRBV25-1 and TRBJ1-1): EADIYQTPRYLVIGTGKKITLECSQTMGHDKMYWYQQDPGMELHLIHYSYGVNSTEKGDLSSESTVSRIRTEHFPLTLESARPSHTSQYLCASSEWGLEAFFGQGTRLTVV.

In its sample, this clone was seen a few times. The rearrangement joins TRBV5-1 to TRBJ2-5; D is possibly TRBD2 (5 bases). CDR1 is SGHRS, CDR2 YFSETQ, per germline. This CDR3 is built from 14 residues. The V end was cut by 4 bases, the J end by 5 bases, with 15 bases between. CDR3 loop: CASSSGFGSETQYF. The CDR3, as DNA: TGCGCCAGCAGCAGCGGTTTCGGCTCCGAGACCCAGTACTTC.